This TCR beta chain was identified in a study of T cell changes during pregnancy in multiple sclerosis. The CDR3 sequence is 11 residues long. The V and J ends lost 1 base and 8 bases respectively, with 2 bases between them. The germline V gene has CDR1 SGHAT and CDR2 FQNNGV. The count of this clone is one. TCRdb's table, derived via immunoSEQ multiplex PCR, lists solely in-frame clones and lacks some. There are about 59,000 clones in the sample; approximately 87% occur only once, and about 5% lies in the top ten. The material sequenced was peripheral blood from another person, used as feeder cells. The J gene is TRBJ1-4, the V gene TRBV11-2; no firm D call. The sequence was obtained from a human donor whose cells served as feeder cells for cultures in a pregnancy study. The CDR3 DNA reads TGTGCCAGCAGCTTAGCCGAAAAACTGTTTTTT. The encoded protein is CASSLAEKLFF.